What follows are 19 T cell receptor beta chains derived from one specimen sequenced in a study of T cell repertoires in cytomegalovirus infection (dated by TCRdb to the late 2010s). The treatment or condition label for this specimen denotes: in vitro stimulation with specific CMV peptide epitopes to enrich CMV-specific T cells. The sequencing machine was an Illumina HiSeq 1500. TCRdb ran its own pipeline on the public reads, namely fastp trimming at Q25 and MiXCR clone calling, and kept in-frame beta chains. One record per CDR3 amino acid sequence lists the most common genes and DNA. This sample is represented by around 70,000 distinct CDR3 sequences; 28% of them were singletons. The top ten constitute about 60% of the sample. Their recognized antigens are unknown. Specimen: CD8+ T cells from cultured PBMCs, collected from culture after CMV antigen stimulation. Receptor source: a human donor in good health (CMV status not recorded). Some clones in this sample may be carry-over from other donors' samples.

This clonotype was seen once. Since a much larger clone is just one base distant, this may be a read error. The chain is built from TRBV7-2 and TRBJ2-7; 10 bases match TRBD1. The germline V gene encodes CDR1 SGHTA and CDR2 FQGNSA. The CDR3 loop spans 15 amino acids. The CDR3 DNA reads TGTGCCGGCAGCGTCGGGACAGGGGTATCCTACGAGCAGTACTTC. Amino acids: CAGSVGTGVSYEQYF.

This clonotype was detected a few times. This sequence joins TRBV28 and TRBJ2-3, with unresolved D. The CDR3 runs 13 residues. Germline-derived CDR1 and CDR2 are MDHEN and SYDVKM. V dropped 4 bases and J dropped 1 base, with 6 bases sitting between them. The CDR3 reads CASSSHRTDTQYF. CDR3 in DNA: TGTGCCAGCAGTTCTCATCGCACAGATACGCAGTATTTT.

The CDR3: CAKSVPPDTQYF. CDR3 nucleotide sequence: TGTGCCAAATCGGTCCCCCCAGATACGCAGTATTTT. V is TRBV19 and J is TRBJ2-3; D uncertain. Germline V gene sequence: CDR1 LNHDA, CDR2 SQIVND (reference sequence). The germline V and J ends were trimmed by 10 bases and 4 bases, with 12 bases remaining between them. CDR3 length: 12 amino acids.

The gene calls are TRBV20-1 and TRBJ2-5; 9 bases line up with TRBD2. The CDR3 runs 15 residues. With V trimmed by 6 bases and J by 5 bases, 13 bases remained unmatched. The germline gives CDR1 DFQATT, CDR2 SNEGSKA (reference sequence). The CDR3 loop reads CSATGWREGRETQYF. DNA of the CDR3: TGCAGTGCCACAGGTTGGCGGGAGGGCCGGGAGACCCAGTACTTC.

On this clonotype: At one end, the junction sequence differs from germline, possibly due to a read error. The chain recombines TRBV10-3 with TRBJ2-5, with D possibly TRBD1 on 5 matching bases. The CDR3 loop spans 16 amino acids. The V gene's germline CDR1 is ENHRY and CDR2 SYGVKD. The CDR3 is CAISESDRQGLETRYF. CDR3 in DNA: TGTGCCATCAGTGAGTCGGATAGGCAGGGTCTGGAGACCCGGTACTTC.

The table lists this clonotype with a few counts. V is TRBV7-2 and J is TRBJ2-1; D not resolved. The CDR3 length is 15 residues. The germline CDR1 and CDR2 sequences are SGHTA and FQGNSA. V was cut by 6 bases and J by 0 bases, with 12 bases left in between. CDR3 protein: CASRPPFSSYNEQFF. CDR3 DNA: TGTGCCAGCAGGCCTCCTTTTAGCTCCTACAATGAGCAGTTCTTC.

This clonotype was picked up a small number of times. The gene calls are TRBV7-2 and TRBJ1-1; D unclear. Germline V gives CDR1 SGHTA, CDR2 FQGNSA. Trimming removed 1 base from V and 6 bases from J, with 12 bases in between. This CDR3 has 14 residues. CDR3 amino acids: CASSLEEGDAEAFF. The CDR3 DNA follows: TGTGCCAGCAGCTTAGAGGAGGGAGACGCTGAAGCTTTCTTT.

This clonotype was seen many times. V is TRBV27 and J is TRBJ1-2; D remains unclear. Looked up from germline, CDR1 is MNHEY and CDR2 is SMNVEV (reference sequence). V lost 5 bases to trimming and J lost 7 bases, with 23 bases between them. This CDR3 has 16 amino acids. The CDR3 bases are TGTGCCAGCAGTCTAACCCCCCAGCTTTCAAGAAGTGGCTACACCTTC. Translation: CASSLTPQLSRSGYTF.

V and J are TRBV2 and TRBJ2-1; the D gene is possibly TRBD2 (5 bases). V lost 9 bases to trimming and J lost 8 bases, with 20 bases between them. In germline, CDR1 is SNHLY, CDR2 FYNNEI. The CDR3 contains 14 residues. The DNA of the CDR3 is TGTGCCAGTGCCGGGATGCAGAATATCGATGAGCAGTTCTTC. It specifies CASAGMQNIDEQFF.

This chain links TRBV20-1 with TRBJ2-2; D uncertain. V dropped 5 bases and J dropped 4 bases, with 17 bases sitting between them. The V gene's germline CDR1 is DFQATT and CDR2 SNEGSKA (reference sequence). The CDR3 runs to 15 residues. CDR3 amino acids: CSAERPTWGTGELFF. As DNA, the CDR3 is TGCAGTGCTGAACGACCCACGTGGGGCACCGGGGAGCTGTTTTTT.

As regards this clonotype: A read error may be the cause here, since a much bigger clone is one base away. This chain uses TRBV11-2 with TRBJ2-2; TRBD2 matches at 10 bases. Germline CDR1 SGHAT, CDR2 FQNNGV. The CDR3 has 18 amino acids. The V gene end was trimmed by 4 bases and the J gene end by 0 bases; junction bases not matched to a gene: 8. As DNA, the CDR3 is TGTGCCAGCAGCTCCCCGACTAGCGGGTGGGCGAACACCGGGGAGCTGTTTTTT. This sequence encodes CASSSPTSGWANTGELFF.

V is TRBV7-4 and J is TRBJ1-5; weak D call: TRBD1 (6 bases). The CDR3 covers 15 residues. The germline gives CDR1 SGHVT, CDR2 SQSDAQ. The V end was cut by 5 bases, the J end by 5 bases, with 16 bases between. The CDR3 DNA reads TGTGCCAGCAGCCCCGCCGTAGCAGGGGATCAGCCCCAGCATTTT. Amino acid sequence: CASSPAVAGDQPQHF.

This clonotype was seen ten or more times. The chain combines TRBV7-6 with TRBJ2-3; 11 nucleotides agree with TRBD2. The germline V gene has CDR1 SGHVS and CDR2 FNYEAQ. The junction had 11 bases not matched to a gene; V was cut back by 4 bases and J by 2 bases. CDR3 length: 18 amino acids. This CDR3 reads CASSSFVGTSGVTDTQYF. The CDR3 nucleotides read TGTGCCAGCAGCTCTTTCGTCGGGACTAGCGGAGTCACAGATACGCAGTATTTT.

CDR3 residues: CATSRDSGPGELFF. The DNA for the CDR3 is TGTGCCACCAGCAGAGATAGCGGGCCCGGGGAGCTGTTTTTT. The chain carries TRBV15 and TRBJ2-2, with 7 bases aligning to TRBD2. Looked up from germline, CDR1 is LNHNV and CDR2 is YYDKDF (reference sequence). J gave up 6 bases and V 0 bases, and 1 base lay outside the gene matches. The CDR3 is 14 residues long.

This clonotype was found a few times. The J gene is TRBJ1-5, the V gene TRBV6-1; D perhaps matches TRBD1 (6 bases). The CDR3 length is 17 residues. V was trimmed by 6 bases and J by 2 bases, leaving 20 bases between them. Per the germline V gene, CDR1 is MNHNS and CDR2 is SASEGT. CDR3 coding DNA: TGTGCCAGCAGGCACAAGGGGGGGAAATTTGGCAATCAGCCCCAGCATTTT. This gives the protein CASRHKGGKFGNQPQHF.

This clonotype has only a few counts. This chain connects TRBV6-6 to TRBJ2-3; no clear D. There are 14 residues in the CDR3. V dropped 5 bases and J dropped 0 bases, with 9 bases sitting between them. Germline V gives CDR1 MNHNY, CDR2 SVGAGI (reference sequence). CDR3 coding DNA: TGTGCCAGCAGTAAGGGATGGAGCACAGATACGCAGTATTTT. It encodes CASSKGWSTDTQYF.

This clonotype was seen at least ten times. The rearrangement joins TRBV6-1 to TRBJ2-3; 12 nucleotides line up with TRBD2. Per germline, CDR1 MNHNS and CDR2 SASEGT. The CDR3 length is 16 residues. Unmatched junction bases numbered 8, after V lost 8 bases and J lost 2 bases. CDR3 loop: CASGSLAGGPTDTQYF. Here the CDR3 DNA reads TGTGCCAGCGGAAGCCTAGCGGGAGGGCCCACAGATACGCAGTATTTT.

This clonotype was seen more than once but under ten times. The J gene is TRBJ1-1, the V gene TRBV28; no reliable D call. V lost 6 bases to trimming and J lost 5 bases, with 16 bases between them. The CDR3 totals 14 residues. Per the germline V gene, CDR1 is MDHEN and CDR2 is SYDVKM. CDR3 in DNA: TGTGCCAGCAGCCCACGCACTTGGCGGACTGAAGCTTTCTTT. Its translation: CASSPRTWRTEAFF.

This chain joins TRBV27 and TRBJ1-4, with D unresolved. This CDR3 is built from 13 residues. V was trimmed by 3 bases and J by 8 bases, leaving 10 bases between them. CDR1 and CDR2 from the germline V gene are MNHEY and SMNVEV (reference sequence). Written as DNA, the CDR3 is TGTGCCAGCAGTTTGGGTGCGGGAGAAAAACTGTTTTTT. Translation: CASSLGAGEKLFF.